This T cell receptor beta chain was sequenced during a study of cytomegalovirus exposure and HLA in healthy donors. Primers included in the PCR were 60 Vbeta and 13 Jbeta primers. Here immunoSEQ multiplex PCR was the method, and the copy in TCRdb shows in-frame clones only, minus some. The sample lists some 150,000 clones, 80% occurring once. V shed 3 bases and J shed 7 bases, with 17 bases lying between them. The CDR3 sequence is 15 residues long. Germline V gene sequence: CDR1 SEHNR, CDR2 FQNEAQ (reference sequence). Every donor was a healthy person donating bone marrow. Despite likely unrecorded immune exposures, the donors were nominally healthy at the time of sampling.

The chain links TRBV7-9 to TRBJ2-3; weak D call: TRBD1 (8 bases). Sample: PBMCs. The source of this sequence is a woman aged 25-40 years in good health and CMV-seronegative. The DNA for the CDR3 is TGTGCCAGCAGCTTTATCGACAGGGGAGGGAATACGCAGTATTTT. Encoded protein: CASSFIDRGGNTQYF.